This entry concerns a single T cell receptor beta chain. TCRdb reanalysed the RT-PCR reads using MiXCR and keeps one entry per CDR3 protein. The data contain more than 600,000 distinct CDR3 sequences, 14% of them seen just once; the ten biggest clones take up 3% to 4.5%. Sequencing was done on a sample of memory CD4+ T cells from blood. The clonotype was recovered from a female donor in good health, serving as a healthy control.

The CDR3 nucleotides are TGTGCCAGCAGTTTATCGAGCAGGTCGAGCGGCAATCAGCCCCAGCATTTT. Protein product: CASSLSSRSSGNQPQHF. The genes are TRBV27 and TRBJ1-5; D unclear. V lost 0 bases to trimming and J lost 2 bases, with 14 bases between them. Per the germline V gene, CDR1 is MNHEY and CDR2 is SMNVEV (reference sequence). The length of the CDR3 is 17 residues.